One T cell receptor (beta chain) is described in this entry. CDR1 LGHNA and CDR2 YNFKEQ come from the germline V gene. This CDR3 comprises 14 residues. The germline V and J ends were trimmed by 1 base and 4 bases, with 11 bases remaining between them. The time point is: peripheral blood 6 weeks after treatment start. The sample comes from a study of PD-L1 blockade in urothelial cancer. Overall study context: Peripheral blood specimens exhibited a median yield of around 130,000 T cells.

Spiking each PCR with synthetic TCR analog templates was performed. Repertoires were generated with immunoSEQ multiplex PCR, while TCRdb's copy carries only in-frame clones and drops some. The sample includes more than 95,000 clones, 75% to 90% of them seen just once. The chain has TRBV4-2 and TRBJ2-7, with unresolved D. The sample was PBMCs, taken around atezolizumab (anti-PD-L1) treatment. The clonotype originates from a man between 60 and 70 years old with urothelial cancer. CDR3 sequence reads: CASSQGLGEYEQYF. DNA of the CDR3: TGTGCCAGCAGCCAAGGCCTCGGAGAATACGAGCAGTACTTC.